Detailed here is one T cell receptor beta chain. Its antigen is currently unknown. The record originates from a study of cytomegalovirus exposure and HLA in healthy donors. Overall study findings and caveats: Later genetic work tied a missense DCLRE1C variant to beta-chain V and J trimming. Later analysis identified 17,000 or so TCR beta sequences associated with HLA alleles, using a false discovery rate threshold of 0.05. For cytomegalovirus status, the classifier reportedly gave diagnoses with high specificity and sensitivity. By HLA locus, TCR association rates varied in a later analysis, with DRB1 showing the most and HLA-C the fewest.

Germline trimming cut 2 bases from V and 7 bases from J; bases unmatched to any gene: 4. The CDR3 extends over 12 amino acids. The germline CDR1 and CDR2 sequences are SQVTM and ANQGSEA. 13 Jbeta primers and 60 Vbeta primers were used for the PCR. Here immunoSEQ multiplex PCR was the method, and the copy in TCRdb shows in-frame clones only, minus some. The sample yields approximately 190,000 clones, approximately 88% seen once. Sequenced sample: PBMCs. The chain joins TRBV29-1 to TRBJ2-5, with 7 bases matching TRBD1. This receptor was identified in a boy younger than 18 in good health and CMV-seronegative. CDR3 nucleotide sequence: TGCAGCGTTGAAAGGGGGCCGGGGACCCAGTACTTC. Protein: CSVERGPGTQYF.